This TCR beta chain is drawn from a study of blood T cell repertoires in COVID-19. The table came from immunoSEQ multiplex PCR; TCRdb's copy has only in-frame clones and leaves some out. Among about 240,000 clones listed, roughly 80% were seen once. V lost 4 bases, J lost 8 bases, and 23 bases lay in between. The CDR3 consists of 16 residues. Looked up from germline, CDR1 is MGHDK and CDR2 is SYGVNS. Input material: peripheral blood. The receptor was isolated from a young woman with acute or convalescent COVID-19. The chain couples TRBV25-1 to TRBJ1-1; tentatively, D is TRBD1 (5 bases). CDR3 region: CASSGGPPIRVKEAFF. As DNA, the CDR3 is TGTGCCAGCAGTGGGGGCCCACCAATAAGGGTGAAGGAAGCTTTCTTT. The full variable domain, with the rest looked up from reference TRBV25-1 and TRBJ1-1, is EADIYQTPRYLVIGTGKKITLECSQTMGHDKMYWYQQDPGMELHLIHYSYGVNSTEKGDLSSESTVSRIRTEHFPLTLESARPSHTSQYLCASSGGPPIRVKEAFFGQGTRLTVV.